This entry lists 30 T cell receptor beta chains sequenced from one sample in a study of T cell responses to AZD1222 COVID-19 vaccine. Only in-frame clones appear in the TCRdb table, and some are missing; sequencing was by immunoSEQ multiplex PCR. This sample carries about 94,000 clones, 88% of them seen once, and the ten largest clones take 9.5% to 13%. Sample: peripheral blood, taken 28 days after the second AZD1222 dose. All receptors derive from an adult who received the AZD1222 COVID-19 vaccine.

The chain uses TRBV5-4 and TRBJ2-1; 10 bases are shared with TRBD2. This CDR3 is 16 amino acids long. Trimming took 0 bases from V and 2 from J; bases not matched to a gene: 2. The V gene's germline CDR1 is SGHNT and CDR2 YYREEE (reference sequence). The CDR3 spells CASSLEREGPYNEQFF. The CDR3 nucleotides read TGTGCCAGCAGCTTGGAGCGGGAGGGCCCCTACAATGAGCAGTTCTTC.

This chain joins TRBV29-1 and TRBJ1-4, with 7 bases lining up with TRBD1. This CDR3 comprises 14 residues. V lost 7 bases, J lost 3 bases, and 8 bases stayed unmatched. Germline V gene lookup returns CDR1 SQVTM and CDR2 ANQGSEA. The CDR3 is CSARPGTANEKLFF. The CDR3 region has the DNA TGCAGCGCTCGACCCGGGACAGCTAATGAAAAACTGTTTTTT.

The chain has TRBV7-9 and TRBJ1-6; D call uncertain. The CDR3 covers 15 residues. V lost 0 bases and J 7 bases, leaving 10 bases between the germline ends. The germline V gene encodes CDR1 SEHNR and CDR2 FQNEAQ (reference sequence). CDR3 in amino acids: CASSLATPRNSPLHF. The CDR3 DNA follows: TGTGCCAGCAGCTTAGCGACCCCGAGGAATTCACCCCTCCACTTT.

A few counts support this clone. The J gene is TRBJ1-2, the V gene TRBV19; D remains unclear. The CDR3 contains 13 residues. Germline CDR1 and CDR2: LNHDA and SQIVND (reference sequence). V lost 5 bases and J 3 bases, leaving 10 bases between the germline ends. The CDR3 here is CASSWNVDYGYTF. CDR3 bases: TGTGCCAGTAGTTGGAACGTTGACTATGGCTACACCTTC. Full variable domain (missing parts from reference TRBV19 and TRBJ1-2): DGGITQSPKYLFRKEGQNVTLSCEQNLNHDAMYWYRQDPGQGLRLIYYSQIVNDFQKGDIAEGYSVSREKKESFPLTVTSAQKNPTAFYLCASSWNVDYGYTFGSGTRLTVV.

This chain links TRBV3-1 (or the pseudogene TRBV3-2) with TRBJ2-1; 9 bases agree with TRBD2. With V trimmed by 4 bases and J by 6 bases, 7 bases remained unmatched. Germline V lookup: CDR1 LGHDT, CDR2 YNNKEL (reference sequence). CDR3 length: 15 amino acids. This CDR3 reads CASSPVAGVGNEQFF. DNA of the CDR3: TGTGCCAGCAGCCCGGTAGCGGGAGTGGGCAATGAGCAGTTCTTC.

The rearrangement joins TRBV4-2 to TRBJ2-1; D is undetermined. Trimming cost V 0 bases and J 10 bases, with 10 bases left between them. The germline V gene has CDR1 LGHNA and CDR2 YNFKEQ. This CDR3 region has 13 residues. This CDR3 reads CASSQDRLSEQFF. CDR3 in DNA: TGTGCCAGCAGCCAAGATCGGCTCTCCGAGCAGTTCTTC.

The V call is TRBV5-1, the J call TRBJ1-5; maybe TRBD1 (5 bases). V lost 0 bases, J lost 2 bases, and 12 bases lay in between. Germline V lookup: CDR1 SGHRS, CDR2 YFSETQ. There are 16 residues in the CDR3. This CDR3 is CASSLEPGGGNQPQHF. The CDR3, as DNA: TGCGCCAGCAGCTTGGAGCCCGGGGGTGGCAATCAGCCCCAGCATTTT.

The chain has TRBV2 and TRBJ1-6; D remains ambiguous. V shed 4 bases and J shed 2 bases, with 18 bases lying between them. This CDR3 has 18 residues. CDR1 is SNHLY, CDR2 FYNNEI, per germline. CDR3 protein: CASSALRPVGAYNSPLHF. In nucleotides, the CDR3 is TGTGCCAGCAGTGCGTTGAGGCCCGTTGGGGCCTATAATTCACCCCTCCACTTT.

The chain joins TRBV7-3 to TRBJ1-1, with D unresolved. The CDR3 extends over 14 amino acids. Trimming cost V 1 base and J 1 base, with 7 bases left between them. Germline values: CDR1 SGHTA, CDR2 FQGTGA. CDR3 coding DNA: TGTGCCAGCAGCTTAAGTTACAGGAACACTGAAGCTTTCTTT. The encoded protein is CASSLSYRNTEAFF. Looking up the rest from reference TRBV7-3 and TRBJ1-1 gives the full variable domain: GAGVSQTPSNKVTEKGKYVELRCDPISGHTALYWYRQSLGQGPEFLIYFQGTGAADDSGLPNDRFFAVRPEGSVSTLKIQRTERGDSAVYLCASSLSYRNTEAFFGQGTRLTVV.

This clone was recorded a few times. This sequence joins TRBV15 and TRBJ2-7; 8 nucleotides align to TRBD1. The CDR3 extends over 15 amino acids. V lost 0 bases, J lost 3 bases, and 4 bases stayed unmatched. The germline CDR1 and CDR2 sequences are LNHNV and YYDKDF (reference sequence). As DNA, the CDR3 is TGTGCCACCAGCAGAGATCTCGGACAGGGCTACGAGCAGTACTTC. It specifies CATSRDLGQGYEQYF.

This clone was seen a handful of times. The rearrangement joins TRBV12-3 or TRBV12-4 to TRBJ1-2; TRBD1 matches 8 bases. With V trimmed by 7 bases and J by 8 bases, 6 bases remained unmatched. The CDR3 extends over 12 amino acids. CDR3 nucleotides: TGTGCCAGCAAAGGGACAGGTGGCGGCTACACCTTC. Its translation is CASKGTGGGYTF.

The CDR3 DNA follows: TGTGCCAGCAGCGGACCCGGGACTAGCTACGAGCAGTACTTC. It yields the protein CASSGPGTSYEQYF. The V call is TRBV11-3, the J call TRBJ2-7, with TRBD2 matching 8 bases. The CDR3 covers 14 residues. Germline V gene data show CDR1 as SGHNT and CDR2 as YENEEA. J lost 3 bases, V lost 5 bases, and 6 bases had no gene match. Full variable domain (remainder filled in from reference TRBV11-3 and TRBJ2-7): EAGVVQSPRYKIIEKKQPVAFWCNPISGHNTLYWYLQNLGQGPELLIRYENEEAVDDSQLPKDRFSAERLKGVDSTLKIQPAELGDSAVYLCASSGPGTSYEQYFGPGTRLTVT.

This clone was seen only a few times. This chain joins TRBV30 and TRBJ2-7, with D possibly matching TRBD2 (6 bases). This CDR3 spans 13 amino acids. Germline CDR1 reads GTSNPN; CDR2 reads SVGIG (reference sequence). Trimming pared 5 bases from V and 2 bases from J, leaving 13 bases between. The CDR3 DNA sequence: TGTGCCTGGCACCGGGACTCCCCCTACGAGCAGTACTTC. It translates to CAWHRDSPYEQYF.

This rearrangement joins TRBV6-1 to TRBJ2-1; 13 bases map to TRBD2. The length of the CDR3 is 15 residues. Looked up from germline, CDR1 is MNHNS and CDR2 is SASEGT. V gave up 2 bases and J gave up 13 bases; unmatched junction bases: 8. The CDR3: CASSERTSGSLGQFF. DNA of the CDR3: TGTGCCAGCAGTGAAAGGACTAGCGGGAGTTTAGGCCAGTTCTTC.

This chain links TRBV28 with TRBJ1-2; D might be TRBD1 (5 bases). The CDR3 consists of 18 residues. V was clipped by 1 base and J by 3 bases, with 21 bases between them. Per the germline V gene, CDR1 is MDHEN and CDR2 is SYDVKM. The CDR3 DNA reads TGTGCCAGCAGTTTATCAGGGCCGTTAAGGTCCCGCTACTATGGCTACACCTTC. Translating gives CASSLSGPLRSRYYGYTF.

The chain has TRBV10-3 and TRBJ2-7; unclear D gene. V lost 1 base, J lost 2 bases, and 6 bases lay in between. Germline CDR1 reads ENHRY; CDR2 reads SYGVKD. This CDR3 is built from 13 residues. CDR3 region: CAISEYATYEQYF. CDR3 bases: TGTGCCATCAGTGAGTATGCCACCTACGAGCAGTACTTC.

The CDR3 reads CASSAGPHNEQFF. The CDR3 DNA reads as TGTGCCAGCAGCGCTGGCCCCCACAATGAGCAGTTCTTC. The chain combines TRBV9 with TRBJ2-1; the D is unclear. The CDR3 is 13 amino acids. The V and J ends lost 3 bases and 5 bases respectively, with 9 bases between them. The germline V gene encodes CDR1 SGDLS and CDR2 YYNGEE.

This clone appeared a few times. The V gene is TRBV12-5, the J gene TRBJ1-3; tentative D call: TRBD1 (5 bases). The germline CDR1 and CDR2 sequences are LGHNT and FRNRAP. CDR3 size: 15 residues. V lost 5 bases, J lost 0 bases, and 11 bases lay in between. The CDR3 protein is CASGASGSSGNTIYF. CDR3 DNA sequence: TGTGCTAGTGGTGCTTCAGGGAGCTCTGGAAACACCATATATTTT.

The chain carries TRBV6-1 and TRBJ1-2, with D possibly matching TRBD1 (6 bases). This CDR3 is 14 amino acids long. The ends were cut back, 3 bases at V and 9 bases at J, with 17 bases in the middle. Germline V gives CDR1 MNHNS, CDR2 SASEGT. CDR3: CASSDRKGVGSYTF. Written as DNA, the CDR3 is TGTGCCAGCAGTGATAGAAAGGGGGTGGGTAGCTACACCTTC.

The CDR3 DNA is TGTGCCAGTAGTTCGGGCACAGATACGCAGTATTTT. Translating gives CASSSGTDTQYF. J is TRBJ2-3 and V is TRBV19; no firm D call. This CDR3 is built from 12 residues. Germline-derived CDR1 and CDR2 are LNHDA and SQIVND (reference sequence). Trimming took 5 bases from V and 1 from J, leaving 4 bases between them.

V and J are TRBV18 and TRBJ2-3, with a tentative D call TRBD2 (6 bases). CDR3 length equals 17 residues. Germline V gene lookup returns CDR1 KGHSH and CDR2 LQKENI. Trimming removed 2 bases at V and 3 bases at J, with 18 bases between. This CDR3 is CASSPAVASVPTDTQYF. CDR3 in DNA: TGTGCCAGCTCACCAGCGGTGGCTAGCGTCCCTACAGATACGCAGTATTTT.

V gene TRBV5-1 combines with J gene TRBJ1-2; 9 bases match TRBD1. With V trimmed by 1 base and J by 8 bases, 3 bases remained unmatched. CDR1 and CDR2 from the germline V gene are SGHRS and YFSETQ. The CDR3 totals 13 residues. The CDR3 DNA follows: TGCGCCAGCAGCTTGACCGACAGGGGGGGCTACACCTTC. Translated, it gives CASSLTDRGGYTF.

The chain has TRBV29-1 and TRBJ1-2, with a possible D match to TRBD1 (5 bases). Germline CDR1 SQVTM, CDR2 ANQGSEA. Deletions cut 6 bases from V and 1 base from J, with 15 bases between. The CDR3 extends over 14 amino acids. As DNA, the CDR3 is TGCAGCGTAAGTGGACAATTCGTTAACTATGGCTACACCTTC. Translating gives CSVSGQFVNYGYTF.

This rearrangement joins TRBV6-5 to TRBJ1-2; TRBD1 aligns across 7 bases. V was pared by 7 bases and J by 2 bases, with 7 bases of the junction left unmatched. Germline V gives CDR1 MNHEY, CDR2 SVGAGI. The CDR3 runs 14 residues. CDR3 sequence: CASNRDSGNYGYTF. DNA of the CDR3: TGTGCCAGCAACCGGGACAGTGGAAACTATGGCTACACCTTC.

The J gene is TRBJ1-2, the V gene TRBV20-1; a weak D match, TRBD1 (5 bases). This CDR3 spans 12 amino acids. The ends were cut back, 3 bases at V and 3 bases at J, with 8 bases in the middle. Germline-derived CDR1 and CDR2 are DFQATT and SNEGSKA (reference sequence). CDR3 in amino acids: CSASRGDYGYTF. The DNA for the CDR3 is TGCAGTGCTAGTCGGGGGGACTATGGCTACACCTTC.

The chain is built from TRBV3-1 (or the pseudogene TRBV3-2) and TRBJ2-3; D uncertain. With 4 bases removed from V and 2 bases from J, the gap between germline ends came to 4 bases. CDR1 LGHDT and CDR2 YNNKEL come from the germline V gene (reference sequence). There are 12 residues in the CDR3. CDR3 amino acids: CASSRTTDTQYF. CDR3 sequence (DNA): TGTGCCAGCAGCCGAACCACAGATACGCAGTATTTT.

This rearrangement joins TRBV30 to TRBJ1-3, with 7 positions matching TRBD1. Trimming removed 2 bases from V and 3 bases from J; junction bases left unmatched: 13. This CDR3 comprises 17 residues. Germline values: CDR1 GTSNPN, CDR2 SVGIG (reference sequence). Here the CDR3 DNA reads TGTGCCTGGAGTCTTTGGACAGGCGATACTTTTGGAAACACCATATATTTT. Protein sequence: CAWSLWTGDTFGNTIYF.

The CDR3 loop is CASSYSGGASNEQFF. The CDR3 bases are TGTGCCAGCAGCTACAGCGGGGGGGCCTCAAATGAGCAGTTCTTC. The chain joins TRBV4-2 to TRBJ2-1; TRBD2 aligns across 10 bases. This CDR3 has 15 amino acids. Trimming at V came to 5 bases and at J to 7 bases, leaving 8 bases not matched to a gene. Germline values: CDR1 LGHNA, CDR2 YNFKEQ.

The gene calls are TRBV19 and TRBJ2-6; TRBD2 aligns across 8 bases. This CDR3 is built from 16 residues. Germline V CDR1 and CDR2: LNHDA, SQIVND (reference sequence). The J segment lost 0 bases and the V segment lost 3 bases, leaving 1 base of the junction unmatched. CDR3 loop: CASSIGGASGANVLTF. The CDR3 bases are TGTGCCAGTAGTATCGGGGGGGCCTCTGGGGCCAACGTCCTGACTTTC.

The chain joins TRBV11-2 to TRBJ1-1; possibly TRBD1 for D (5 bases). The CDR3 covers 13 residues. V lost 3 bases to trimming and J lost 6 bases, with 11 bases between them. Germline CDR1 and CDR2: SGHAT and FQNNGV. CDR3 protein: CASSLGRGAEAFF. CDR3 bases: TGTGCCAGCAGCTTGGGGAGGGGCGCTGAAGCTTTCTTT. Drawing the rest from reference TRBV11-2 and TRBJ1-1, the complete variable domain is EAGVAQSPRYKIIEKRQSVAFWCNPISGHATLYWYQQILGQGPKLLIQFQNNGVVDDSQLPKDRFSAERLKGVDSTLKIQPAKLEDSAVYLCASSLGRGAEAFFGQGTRLTVV.